This T cell receptor beta chain is drawn from a study of beta chain features in type 1 diabetes. Study observations and caveats: Moderate but significant shortening of TCRB CDR3s was recorded in all four CD4+ subsets from Type 1 diabetes patients.

Sequencing targeted expressed TCRB transcripts, as all isolated RNA had been reverse transcribed. Assay used: immunoSEQ multiplex PCR; TCRdb lists only in-frame clones, some missing. The sample carries under 850,000 clones, roughly 13% recorded once. Comments on this clone: As yet, its antigen is unknown.

Stem cell-like memory, regulatory, central memory and naive CD4+ cells were sorted via CD45RO/CCR7/CD25/CD127/CD95/CD27. The CDR3 is made up of 15 amino acids. V lost 5 bases and J lost 0; bases outside the gene matches: 4. Per germline, CDR1 MNHNS and CDR2 SASEGT. The sequence came from a man aged 18 to 30 with type 1 diabetes. Sequencing was done on a sample of naive CD4+ T cells from blood. This sequence joins TRBV6-1 and TRBJ1-5, with 7 positions matching TRBD1. In nucleotides, the CDR3 is TGTGCCAGCAGTTGGGACAGCACTAGCAATCAGCCCCAGCATTTT. Its protein is CASSWDSTSNQPQHF.